The present T cell receptor beta chain was sequenced within a study of beta chain features in type 1 diabetes. The investigators reverse transcribed all of the isolated RNA, so they sequenced expressed TCRB transcripts. Assay: immunoSEQ multiplex PCR; the TCRdb copy retains only in-frame clones and omits some. The sample holds hundreds of thousands of clones, more than 13% seen once. Notes on the study in general: Significant though moderate, a shortening of TCRB CDR3s appeared in all four CD4+ subsets of Type 1 diabetes patients. Using cDNA template may skew counts toward highly expressing activated cells.

Of note for this clone: Its target is unknown.

The junction had 4 bases not matched to a gene; V was cut back by 5 bases and J by 0 bases. Germline V gene lookup returns CDR1 SEHNR and CDR2 FQNEAQ (reference sequence). The CDR3 has 15 amino acids. Sequenced input: naive CD4+ T cells from blood. The chain has TRBV7-9 and TRBJ2-3, with 8 bases matching TRBD1. The sequence derives from a man between 18 and 29 years old with type 1 diabetes. The CDR3 sequence is CASSQGAVSTDTQYF. CDR3 coding DNA: TGTGCCAGCAGCCAGGGGGCAGTCAGCACAGATACGCAGTATTTT. Full variable domain (remainder filled in from reference TRBV7-9 and TRBJ2-3): DTGVSQNPRHKITKRGQNVTFRCDPISEHNRLYWYRQTLGQGPEFLTYFQNEAQLEKSRLLSDRFSAERPKGSFSTLEIQRTEQGDSAMYLCASSQGAVSTDTQYFGPGTRLTVL.